Described below is a single T cell receptor beta chain sequence and its context. This CDR3 contains 15 residues. The germline CDR1 and CDR2 sequences are SEHNR and FQNEAQ (reference sequence). Trimming left V 5 bases short and J 0 bases short, with 12 bases between. The sample belongs to a study of control samples from healthy donors and cancer patients. Data came from immunoSEQ multiplex PCR; TCRdb stores just in-frame clones and leaves some out. The sample carries around 180,000 clones, 85% to 90% recorded once. The sample was blood. The chain has TRBV7-9 and TRBJ2-3; D perhaps matches TRBD1 (5 bases). The receptor comes from a woman in her twenties or thirties in good health. CDR3: CASSALRGSTDTQYF. The CDR3 coding sequence is TGTGCCAGCAGCGCCCTAAGGGGTAGCACAGATACGCAGTATTTT. Combining the CDR3 with reference TRBV7-9 and TRBJ2-3 gives the whole variable domain DTGVSQNPRHKITKRGQNVTFRCDPISEHNRLYWYRQTLGQGPEFLTYFQNEAQLEKSRLLSDRFSAERPKGSFSTLEIQRTEQGDSAMYLCASSALRGSTDTQYFGPGTRLTVL.